These 9 T cell receptor beta chains were sequenced from one sample in a study of vaccination and CD4 T cells after COVID-19. Oncomine TCR Beta short-read sequencing was applied to DNA from cultured CD4+ T cells. TCRdb re-analysed the PCR reads in MiXCR, keeping a single row per CDR3 protein. The sample lists over 3,500 distinct CDR3 sequences, 26% occurring once. Treatment of the sample: approximately nine-day PBMC culture with coronavirus spike peptide pools or control peptides (ViraFEST assay). These receptors' antigens are unknown. Sequencing was carried out using CD4+ T cells from blood, cultured in vitro. Receptors originate from a human donor who had recovered from COVID-19.

V and J are TRBV19 and TRBJ2-1, with TRBD1 matching over 9 bases. Germline CDR1 and CDR2: LNHDA and SQIVND (reference sequence). The CDR3 contains 14 residues. The V gene end was trimmed by 6 bases and the J gene end by 4 bases; junction bases not matched to a gene: 4. The CDR3 DNA follows: TGTGCCAGTAGCCTACAGGGGGCGTACAATGAGCAGTTCTTC. Its protein is CASSLQGAYNEQFF.

The chain links TRBV6-2 or TRBV6-3 to TRBJ1-1; 8 bases agree with TRBD1. J was trimmed by 7 bases and V by 6 bases; bases with no gene match: 4. Germline loops: CDR1 MNHEY, CDR2 SVGEGT. The CDR3 loop spans 12 amino acids. The CDR3 region is CASSLDRGEAFF. The CDR3 bases are TGTGCCAGCAGCCTCGACAGGGGTGAAGCTTTCTTT.

This clonotype qualifies as large. The rearrangement joins TRBV25-1 to TRBJ1-6, with a tentative D call TRBD1 (5 bases). Trimming removed 4 bases from V and 7 bases from J, with 8 bases in between. Germline lookup yields CDR1 MGHDK and CDR2 SYGVNS. The CDR3 is 13 amino acids. CDR3 protein: CASSGQGNSPLHF. For the CDR3, the DNA is TGTGCCAGCAGTGGGCAGGGAAATTCACCCCTCCACTTT.

This clonotype appeared a few times. V is TRBV7-8 and J is TRBJ1-3; D might be TRBD1 (6 bases). CDR3 length: 18 residues. Germline assignment: CDR1 SGHVS and CDR2 FQNEAQ. The V end lost 1 base, the J end lost 1 base, and 17 bases lay between the germline ends. The CDR3 DNA is TGTGCCAGCAGCTTAGAGGGGGGGGGAGGGGCGTCTGGAAACACCATATATTTT. This gives the protein CASSLEGGGGASGNTIYF.

This clonotype has only a few counts. V gene TRBV20-1 combines with J gene TRBJ1-2; weak D call: TRBD1 (6 bases). This CDR3 is 15 amino acids long. The germline gives CDR1 DFQATT, CDR2 SNEGSKA (reference sequence). V was trimmed by 6 bases and J by 4 bases, leaving 21 bases between them. CDR3 region: CSATQGPSTSYGYTF. The CDR3, as DNA: TGCAGTGCCACGCAGGGGCCCAGTACCAGCTATGGCTACACCTTC.

V gene TRBV7-2 combines with J gene TRBJ2-3; D tentatively reads TRBD1 or TRBD2 (5 bases each). Germline assignment: CDR1 SGHTA and CDR2 FQGNSA. V was cut by 6 bases and J by 4 bases, with 8 bases left in between. The CDR3 contains 12 residues. The CDR3 DNA follows: TGTGCCAGCAGTCGAGGGGCAGATACGCAGTATTTT. Its translation: CASSRGADTQYF.

This clonotype was detected a few times. The chain employs TRBV12-3 or TRBV12-4 and TRBJ1-3; D gene unclear. The length of the CDR3 is 13 residues. The V end was cut by 7 bases, the J end by 0 bases, with 7 bases between. CDR3 coding DNA: TGTGCCAGCACCTCGTACTCTGGAAACACCATATATTTT. This gives the protein CASTSYSGNTIYF.

This clonotype is classed as medium-sized (0.01 to 0.1%). The V and J genes are TRBV7-2 and TRBJ1-3; perhaps TRBD1 as D (5 bases). The V end was cut by 5 bases, the J end by 7 bases, with 24 bases between. CDR1 and CDR2 (germline): SGHTA, FQGNSA. This CDR3 has 17 amino acids. The CDR3 here is CASSPGPGRGEGNTIYF. CDR3 bases: TGTGCCAGCAGCCCTGGTCCGGGTCGGGGTGAGGGGAACACCATATATTTT.

In its sample, this clonotype ranks as medium-sized. This chain joins TRBV27 and TRBJ1-5; no reliable D call. Germline V lookup: CDR1 MNHEY, CDR2 SMNVEV (reference sequence). This CDR3 has 12 residues. The ends were cut back, 5 bases at V and 4 bases at J, with 6 bases in the middle. The CDR3 DNA is TGTGCCAGCAGTCATATAAATCAGCCCCAGCATTTT. Translating it yields CASSHINQPQHF.